Following are 29 T cell receptor beta chains from one sample sequenced in a study of CD8 T cells in Susac syndrome. RNA, at about 0.45 to 1 ug, was reverse transcribed with random hexamers. MiXCR was run by TCRdb on the immunoSEQ multiplex PCR reads, yielding one entry per CDR3 protein. Seen here are more than 70,000 distinct CDR3 sequences, 90% to 95% observed once, and the top ten hold 0.5% to 0.6%. The sequencing input was CD8+ T cells from PBMCs. These receptors all come from a human donor with multiple sclerosis.

The count of this clonotype is one. The chain links TRBV4-1 to TRBJ2-1, with D hard to call. The CDR3 has 12 residues. V was clipped by 5 bases and J by 7 bases, with 9 bases between them. Germline values: CDR1 MGHRA, CDR2 YSYEKL. CDR3 DNA: TGCGCCAGCAGCTCATACAAAAATGAGCAGTTCTTC. It specifies CASSSYKNEQFF.

The rearrangement links TRBV19 to TRBJ1-1, with a weak D call TRBD1 (5 bases). V lost 3 bases, J lost 5 bases, and 10 bases lay in between. In germline, CDR1 is LNHDA, CDR2 SQIVND (reference sequence). The CDR3 is 13 amino acids. CDR3 protein: CASSILGGTEAFF. The CDR3, as DNA: TGTGCCAGTAGTATCCTGGGGGGAACTGAAGCTTTCTTT. Together with reference TRBV19 and TRBJ1-1, the CDR3 gives the full variable domain: DGGITQSPKYLFRKEGQNVTLSCEQNLNHDAMYWYRQDPGQGLRLIYYSQIVNDFQKGDIAEGYSVSREKKESFPLTVTSAQKNPTAFYLCASSILGGTEAFFGQGTRLTVV.

The CDR3 reads CATGALEAFF. The DNA of the CDR3 is TGTGCCACCGGGGCTCTTGAAGCTTTCTTT. The gene calls are TRBV6-6 and TRBJ1-1; a weak D match, TRBD1 (5 bases). The CDR3 contains 10 residues. V shed 10 bases and J shed 7 bases, with 10 bases lying between them. CDR1 is MNHNY, CDR2 SVGAGI, per germline (reference sequence).

The V call is TRBV28, the J call TRBJ2-7, with 8 bases aligning to TRBD1. After removal of 4 bases from V and 3 bases from J, the junction contained 11 bases not matched to a gene. Germline V CDR1 and CDR2: MDHEN, SYDVKM. This CDR3 has 16 amino acids. CDR3 sequence: CASSSGTGPGLYEQYF. In DNA, the CDR3 is TGTGCCAGCAGTTCGGGGACAGGCCCGGGTCTCTACGAGCAGTACTTC.

The chain combines TRBV28 with TRBJ2-3, with 10 bases matching TRBD2. Germline CDR1 is MDHEN and CDR2 is SYDVKM. J gave up 1 base and V 0 bases, and 7 bases lay outside the gene matches. This CDR3 has 18 amino acids. Here the CDR3 DNA reads TGTGCCAGCAGTTTATGGCAACAGCGGGGGGGAGGCACAGATACGCAGTATTTT. It codes for CASSLWQQRGGGTDTQYF.

The V and J genes are TRBV30 and TRBJ2-3; D may be TRBD1 (5 bases). Germline CDR1 reads GTSNPN; CDR2 reads SVGIG (reference sequence). The CDR3 consists of 12 residues. V lost 0 bases and J 4 bases, leaving 5 bases between the germline ends. As DNA, the CDR3 is TGTGCCTGGAGTGTACAGGCAGATACGCAGTATTTT. Protein: CAWSVQADTQYF.

The J gene is TRBJ2-7, the V gene TRBV2; D remains unclear. CDR1 is SNHLY, CDR2 FYNNEI, per germline. The CDR3 is 14 residues long. The V and J ends lost 1 base and 6 bases respectively, with 13 bases between them. CDR3 sequence reads: CASSEVFSMGEQYF. For the CDR3, the DNA is TGTGCCAGCAGTGAAGTATTCTCAATGGGCGAGCAGTACTTC.

J is TRBJ1-1 and V is TRBV6-5; D is perhaps TRBD1 (5 bases). There are 13 residues in the CDR3. V was pared by 7 bases and J by 7 bases, with 16 bases between. The germline CDR1 and CDR2 sequences are MNHEY and SVGAGI. CDR3 region: CASTAGGVGEAFF. The CDR3 DNA reads as TGTGCCAGCACCGCGGGGGGGGTAGGTGAAGCTTTCTTT.

The V and J genes are TRBV2 and TRBJ1-2, with D unclear. Germline CDR1 and CDR2: SNHLY and FYNNEI. CDR3 length: 12 residues. Trimming shortened V by 6 bases and J by 4 bases, and 9 bases separated the two germline ends. The CDR3 here is CASRDNPYGYTF. The CDR3 nucleotides read TGTGCCAGCAGAGACAACCCCTATGGCTACACCTTC.

The chain combines TRBV13 with TRBJ1-2; 10 bases align to TRBD1. The CDR3 length is 15 residues. CDR1 and CDR2 from the germline V gene are PRHDT and FYEKMQ (reference sequence). J lost 5 bases, V lost 0 bases, and 3 bases had no gene match. CDR3 sequence: CASSLGTGGGYGYTF. CDR3 DNA: TGTGCCAGCAGCTTAGGGACAGGGGGCGGGTATGGCTACACCTTC. The whole variable domain, filled in from reference TRBV13 and TRBJ1-2, reads AAGVIQSPRHLIKEKRETATLKCYPIPRHDTVYWYQQGPGQDPQFLISFYEKMQSDKGSIPDRFSAQQFSDYHSELNMSSLELGDSALYFCASSLGTGGGYGYTFGSGTRLTVV.

V gene TRBV2 combines with J gene TRBJ1-1, with D possibly TRBD1 on 6 matching bases. This CDR3 is built from 15 residues. The germline V and J ends were trimmed by 7 bases and 4 bases, with 19 bases remaining between them. The germline V gene has CDR1 SNHLY and CDR2 FYNNEI. Here the CDR3 DNA reads TGTGCCAGCATCCCGTTCCTCAGGGGCGGCACTGAAGCTTTCTTT. Amino acids: CASIPFLRGGTEAFF.

This chain connects TRBV24-1 to TRBJ2-5; 7 bases fit TRBD2. After removal of 3 bases from V and 7 bases from J, the junction contained 10 bases not matched to a gene. This CDR3 is 15 amino acids long. Germline lookup yields CDR1 KGHDR and CDR2 SFDVKD. CDR3: CATSDDGEGGVTQYF. CDR3 in DNA: TGTGCCACCAGTGATGATGGGGAGGGCGGCGTGACCCAGTACTTC.

This chain links TRBV11-2 with TRBJ1-2; the D gene is possibly TRBD1 (5 bases). The V and J ends lost 5 bases and 5 bases respectively, with 24 bases between them. Germline V gene lookup returns CDR1 SGHAT and CDR2 FQNNGV. The CDR3 loop spans 17 amino acids. In DNA form, the CDR3 reads TGTGCCAGCAGCCTCCATGGGGGACCTCAGAGCCCATATGGCTACACCTTC. It encodes CASSLHGGPQSPYGYTF. Combining the CDR3 with reference TRBV11-2 and TRBJ1-2 gives the whole variable domain EAGVAQSPRYKIIEKRQSVAFWCNPISGHATLYWYQQILGQGPKLLIQFQNNGVVDDSQLPKDRFSAERLKGVDSTLKIQPAKLEDSAVYLCASSLHGGPQSPYGYTFGSGTRLTVV.

The genes are TRBV7-6 and TRBJ2-5, with 8 bases fitting TRBD1. With V trimmed by 5 bases and J by 10 bases, 15 bases remained unmatched. This CDR3 has 15 amino acids. Germline V lookup: CDR1 SGHVS, CDR2 FNYEAQ. CDR3 protein: CASSLPPQGAGNQYF. The CDR3 DNA reads as TGTGCCAGCAGCCTACCCCCGCAGGGGGCAGGGAACCAGTACTTC.

This chain joins TRBV20-1 and TRBJ2-4; TRBD2 agrees at 13 bases. This CDR3 spans 18 amino acids. J lost 7 bases, V lost 4 bases, and 16 bases had no gene match. CDR1 is DFQATT, CDR2 SNEGSKA, per germline (reference sequence). CDR3: CSAIQAGTSGILGNIQYF. CDR3 nucleotides: TGCAGTGCTATCCAGGCGGGGACTAGCGGGATCCTAGGTAACATTCAGTACTTC.

The chain joins TRBV5-8 to TRBJ2-7; 7 bases fit TRBD1. The CDR3 runs 16 residues. The germline V gene has CDR1 SGHTS and CDR2 YDEGEE. V trimming: 4 bases; J trimming: 4 bases; junction bases outside the gene matches: 14. CDR3: CASSPMYRDSQYEQYF. The CDR3 nucleotides read TGTGCCAGCAGCCCGATGTACCGGGACAGCCAATACGAGCAGTACTTC.

The genes are TRBV30 and TRBJ1-4; perhaps TRBD1 as D (6 bases). V dropped 2 bases and J dropped 7 bases, with 11 bases sitting between them. The CDR3 spans 13 residues. From germline, CDR1 is GTSNPN and CDR2 SVGIG (reference sequence). CDR3 amino acids: CAWSNREGEKLFF. The CDR3 DNA is TGTGCCTGGAGTAACAGGGAGGGTGAAAAACTGTTTTTT. Supplemented by reference TRBV30 and TRBJ1-4, the full variable domain reads SQTIHQWPATLVQPVGSPLSLECTVEGTSNPNLYWYRQAAGRGLQLLFYSVGIGQISSEVPQNLSASRPQDRQFILSSKKLLLSDSGFYLCAWSNREGEKLFFGSGTQLSVL.

The chain combines TRBV20-1 with TRBJ2-3, with 10 nucleotides matching TRBD1. The germline V gene has CDR1 DFQATT and CDR2 SNEGSKA (reference sequence). The CDR3 contains 16 residues. V was clipped by 0 bases and J by 1 base; unmatched bases: 4. CDR3 region: CSARDRQGARTDTQYF. As DNA, the CDR3 is TGCAGTGCTAGAGACCGACAGGGGGCCCGCACAGATACGCAGTATTTT.

J is TRBJ2-7 and V is TRBV9, with 9 bases lining up with TRBD1. The CDR3 is 14 amino acids. After removal of 3 bases from V and 6 bases from J, the junction contained 7 bases not matched to a gene. CDR1 and CDR2 (germline): SGDLS, YYNGEE. In nucleotides, the CDR3 is TGTGCCAGCAGCGCAGGGACAGGGTTTGCCGAGCAGTACTTC. This sequence encodes CASSAGTGFAEQYF.

The chain couples TRBV18 to TRBJ2-1; D is ambiguous. This CDR3 has 15 residues. V lost 0 bases, J lost 9 bases, and 15 bases lay in between. Germline V gene lookup returns CDR1 KGHSH and CDR2 LQKENI. CDR3 in DNA: TGTGCCAGCTCACCACCGGTCACCCCGGGCGGTGAGCAGTTCTTC. Its translation is CASSPPVTPGGEQFF.

The chain couples TRBV30 to TRBJ2-5, with TRBD1 as a possible D gene (6 bases). Germline loops: CDR1 GTSNPN, CDR2 SVGIG (reference sequence). Trimming removed 2 bases at V and 7 bases at J, with 23 bases between. This CDR3 is built from 16 residues. CDR3 sequence: CAWSPPQGGPSRTQYF. CDR3 nucleotides: TGTGCCTGGAGTCCCCCTCAAGGGGGACCGTCGCGGACCCAGTACTTC.

The CDR3 DNA sequence: TGTGCCAGCAGCTTGTTTAACACCGGGGAGCTGTTTTTT. It specifies CASSLFNTGELFF. The V gene is TRBV5-6, the J gene TRBJ2-2; D ambiguous. CDR1 SGHDT and CDR2 YYEEEE come from the germline V gene. V lost 1 base and J lost 2, with 3 bases in between. There are 13 residues in the CDR3.

This chain connects TRBV28 to TRBJ2-4, with 9 bases identical to TRBD2. CDR3 length equals 19 residues. Germline V gives CDR1 MDHEN, CDR2 SYDVKM. V lost 5 bases to trimming and J lost 1 base; unmatched junction nucleotides: 15. In DNA form, the CDR3 reads TGTGCCAGCAGTCCTCGATATAGCGGGGGCCCGATGGCCAAAAACATTCAGTACTTC. This sequence encodes CASSPRYSGGPMAKNIQYF.

This sequence joins TRBV7-2 and TRBJ2-7; D tentatively reads TRBD1 or TRBD2 (5 bases each). Trimming cost V 6 bases and J 3 bases, with 18 bases left between them. The CDR3 consists of 15 residues. Germline assignment: CDR1 SGHTA and CDR2 FQGNSA. The chain's CDR3 is CASSPPGTPDYEQYF. The CDR3 region has the DNA TGTGCCAGCAGTCCACCCGGGACGCCCGACTACGAGCAGTACTTC.

This clonotype showed up just a few times. V usage is TRBV27 and J usage is TRBJ2-7; 8 bases agree with TRBD1. CDR1 is MNHEY, CDR2 SMNVEV, per germline (reference sequence). V was clipped by 2 bases and J by 2 bases; unmatched bases: 5. This CDR3 spans 15 amino acids. CDR3 residues: CASSLVGTGTYEQYF. The DNA of the CDR3 is TGTGCCAGCAGTTTAGTGGGGACAGGAACCTACGAGCAGTACTTC.

The CDR3 region is CASSLGSRQYQETQYF. The CDR3 DNA sequence: TGTGCCAGCAGCTTAGGATCGCGACAGTACCAAGAGACCCAGTACTTC. The chain has TRBV13 and TRBJ2-5; D is possibly TRBD1 (5 bases). From germline, CDR1 is PRHDT and CDR2 FYEKMQ (reference sequence). The CDR3 loop spans 16 amino acids. V shed 0 bases and J shed 0 bases, with 11 bases lying between them.

The rearrangement joins TRBV6-5 to TRBJ2-2, with 14 bases lining up with TRBD2. Germline CDR1 and CDR2: MNHEY and SVGAGI. V lost 0 bases, J lost 4 bases, and 1 base stayed unmatched. CDR3 size: 17 residues. CDR3 loop: CASSYSGLAGVTGELFF. The CDR3 DNA reads TGTGCCAGCAGTTACTCGGGACTAGCGGGGGTCACCGGGGAGCTGTTTTTT.

This chain links TRBV11-2 with TRBJ2-2; 9 nucleotides align to TRBD2. V shed 3 bases, J shed 9 bases, and the junction held 14 bases outside the gene matches. Germline values: CDR1 SGHAT, CDR2 FQNNGV. This CDR3 is 17 amino acids long. CDR3 amino acids: CASSFSGSGGLHRELFF. CDR3 nucleotides: TGTGCCAGCAGCTTCTCAGGCAGCGGGGGGCTCCACCGGGAGCTGTTTTTT.

V usage is TRBV29-1 and J usage is TRBJ2-1; no firm D call. Germline-derived CDR1 and CDR2 are SQVTM and ANQGSEA. CDR3 length: 13 residues. The ends were cut back, 6 bases at V and 1 base at J, with 10 bases in the middle. The CDR3 loop reads CSVRSMSYNEQFF. The CDR3 DNA reads as TGCAGCGTCCGTTCGATGTCCTACAATGAGCAGTTCTTC.